These 14 T cell receptor beta chains were all obtained from the same sample, sequenced in a study of blood T cell repertoires in COVID-19. The repertoire was sequenced with immunoSEQ multiplex PCR; TCRdb's copy has only in-frame clones and lacks some. The sample shows roughly 72,000 clones, 80% to 90% of them seen only once. Material for sequencing was peripheral blood. The receptors were sampled from a human donor in a cohort sampled during active COVID-19.

The rearrangement links TRBV5-6 to TRBJ2-1, with TRBD2 identical over 7 bases. With 0 bases clipped from V and 9 bases from J, the junction kept 15 bases outside the gene matches. The CDR3 is 17 amino acids. Germline CDR1 is SGHDT and CDR2 is YYEEEE. The CDR3 loop reads CASSLEASGTKNFEQFF. The CDR3 DNA reads TGTGCCAGCAGCTTGGAGGCTAGCGGCACGAAAAATTTTGAGCAGTTCTTC.

This chain joins TRBV28 and TRBJ1-2; 11 bases fit TRBD1. From germline, CDR1 is MDHEN and CDR2 SYDVKM. The CDR3 consists of 13 residues. Germline trimming cut 10 bases from V and 4 bases from J; bases unmatched to any gene: 5. CDR3 region: CATTGQGGYGYTF. As DNA, the CDR3 is TGTGCCACCACGGGACAGGGGGGCTATGGCTACACCTTC.

This sequence joins TRBV11-1 and TRBJ2-1; D is unclear. The CDR3 is 13 residues long. Between the trimmed V and J ends, which lost 2 bases and 4 bases, there was a span of 6 bases. Germline loops: CDR1 SGHAT, CDR2 FQDESV (reference sequence). CDR3 sequence (DNA): TGTGCCAGCAGCTTAATGAGATACAATGAGCAGTTCTTC. This codes for CASSLMRYNEQFF.

V gene TRBV10-2 combines with J gene TRBJ2-3; possibly TRBD1 for D (6 bases). This CDR3 is 14 amino acids long. CDR1 WSHSY and CDR2 SAAADI come from the germline V gene. V was clipped by 4 bases and J by 2 bases, with 10 bases between them. The chain's CDR3 is CASSGGTPTDTQYF. The DNA of the CDR3 is TGCGCCAGCAGTGGGGGGACACCCACAGATACGCAGTATTTT.

This clone appeared a single time. J is TRBJ2-5 and V is TRBV5-1; 10 bases agree with TRBD1. From germline, CDR1 is SGHRS and CDR2 YFSETQ. J was trimmed by 5 bases and V by 0 bases; bases with no gene match: 7. The CDR3 sequence is 16 residues long. In nucleotides, the CDR3 is TGCGCCAGCAGCTTGGGGGGACAGGGGAGTCGGGAGACCCAGTACTTC. Its translation is CASSLGGQGSRETQYF.

This chain connects TRBV5-4 to TRBJ2-1, with 9 bases fitting TRBD2. This CDR3 comprises 15 residues. Germline CDR1 and CDR2: SGHNT and YYREEE (reference sequence). J was trimmed by 5 bases and V by 2 bases; bases with no gene match: 5. CDR3 loop: CASSFSGRRDNEQFF. The DNA for the CDR3 is TGTGCCAGCAGCTTTAGCGGGAGAAGGGACAATGAGCAGTTCTTC.

This chain connects TRBV6-5 to TRBJ2-7; a possible D gene is TRBD2 (5 bases). The CDR3 spans 13 residues. The germline V gene encodes CDR1 MNHEY and CDR2 SVGAGI. V lost 7 bases, J lost 1 base, and 11 bases lay in between. The CDR3, as DNA: TGTGCCAGCACCGCCCCGGGATCCTACGAGCAGTACTTC. Amino acids: CASTAPGSYEQYF.

This clone was seen more than once but under ten times. This sequence joins TRBV28 and TRBJ2-2; D is undetermined. V lost 5 bases, J lost 6 bases, and 13 bases lay in between. Looked up from germline, CDR1 is MDHEN and CDR2 is SYDVKM. This CDR3 spans 14 amino acids. The CDR3 region is CASSPPQKAGELFF. DNA of the CDR3: TGTGCCAGCAGTCCCCCACAAAAAGCCGGGGAGCTGTTTTTT.

The rearrangement links TRBV7-8 to TRBJ1-3, with a possible D match to TRBD1 (5 bases). The CDR3 length is 15 residues. Germline lookup yields CDR1 SGHVS and CDR2 FQNEAQ. V was shortened by 2 bases and J by 0 bases, with 8 bases between the two germline ends. CDR3 DNA sequence: TGTGCCAGCAGCTTAAGACAGAACTCTGGAAACACCATATATTTT. Residues: CASSLRQNSGNTIYF.

Only one count was recorded for this clone. The chain links TRBV2 to TRBJ2-3; D is perhaps TRBD2 (6 bases). The CDR3 loop spans 11 amino acids. Germline CDR1 SNHLY, CDR2 FYNNEI. Trimming took 6 bases from V and 11 from J, leaving 12 bases between them. CDR3: CASSVTGEQYF. DNA of the CDR3: TGTGCCAGCAGCGTGACGGGAGAGCAGTATTTT.

The V and J genes are TRBV15 and TRBJ2-7; TRBD2 might be the D (5 bases). Germline assignment: CDR1 LNHNV and CDR2 YYDKDF (reference sequence). V lost 5 bases and J lost 1, with 12 bases in between. The CDR3 runs 14 residues. The CDR3 region has the DNA TGTGCCACCAGCTCCCCCAAGCGGTCCTACGAGCAGTACTTC. Protein product: CATSSPKRSYEQYF.

The CDR3 DNA sequence: TGCGCCAGCAGCCGTACTAGCGGGGGGGGTTCAGATACGCAGTATTTT. Translation: CASSRTSGGGSDTQYF. The V gene is TRBV4-3, the J gene TRBJ2-3; 13 nucleotides line up with TRBD2. Trimming at V came to 4 bases and at J to 4 bases, leaving 5 bases not matched to a gene. This CDR3 comprises 16 residues. CDR1 is LGHNA, CDR2 YSLEER, per germline.

This clone occurred once. The chain uses TRBV7-8 and TRBJ2-7; tentative D call: TRBD2 (5 bases). Germline-derived CDR1 and CDR2 are SGHVS and FQNEAQ. Trimming removed 3 bases at V and 4 bases at J, with 10 bases between. This CDR3 region has 13 residues. The CDR3 DNA reads as TGTGCCAGCAGCTTGCCCGGGATTTACGAGCAGTACTTC. Its protein product is CASSLPGIYEQYF.

The J gene is TRBJ1-3, the V gene TRBV30; no firm D call. V was pared by 0 bases and J by 3 bases, with 9 bases between. The CDR3 length is 14 residues. The germline V gene has CDR1 GTSNPN and CDR2 SVGIG (reference sequence). DNA for the CDR3: TGTGCCTGGAGTGTAACCAGATATGGAAACACCATATATTTT. Its protein product is CAWSVTRYGNTIYF.